This TCR beta chain came from a study of blood T cell repertoires in COVID-19. Study-wide background: Some COVID-19 samples were acute and others convalescent; all came from the United States, Italy and Spain. From T cells, B-cell-depleted T cells, or PBMCs came the material, which was cDNA or gDNA.

The CDR3 sequence is 15 residues long. The V gene lost 2 bases and the J gene lost 1 base, with 11 bases spanning the gap. Germline CDR1 and CDR2: KGHSH and LQKENI. During active infection, Seattle patients enrolled and were then monitored through disease. Authors' processing steps: Amplified reference gene primers provided the basis for estimating nucleated cell counts. The repertoire was sequenced with immunoSEQ multiplex PCR; TCRdb's copy has only in-frame clones and lacks some. That table furnishes V, J and clone size, whereas the DNA furnished D and trimming. The table has 200,000 to 250,000 clones, about nine tenths seen once.

The source is a man aged 50-59 years with COVID-19, enrolled during active disease. Sequenced material: peripheral blood. V is TRBV18 and J is TRBJ1-2, with D unresolved. CDR3 DNA: TGTGCCAGCTCACCAGGAGGTACGGTTAACTATGGCTACACCTTC. Translated: CASSPGGTVNYGYTF.